The 21 T cell receptor beta chains reported below all come from one sample, sequenced in a study of CD8 T cells in Susac syndrome. About 0.5 to 1 ug RNA was reverse transcribed with random hexamers. MiXCR, applied by TCRdb to the immunoSEQ multiplex PCR reads, yields one record per CDR3 protein. The sample contains about 130,000 distinct CDR3 sequences, about 95% of which appear only once. Sequenced: CD8+ T cells from PBMCs. The receptors here all came from a human donor with Susac syndrome.

In its sample, this clonotype was seen once. The chain is built from TRBV4-2 and TRBJ2-5; TRBD2 matches at 7 bases. The CDR3 extends over 15 amino acids. Germline V gives CDR1 LGHNA, CDR2 YNFKEQ. V was clipped by 1 base and J by 1 base; unmatched bases: 3. DNA of the CDR3: TGTGCCAGCAGCCAAGGTCGCGGGGGCCAAGAGACCCAGTACTTC. Its protein product is CASSQGRGGQETQYF.

CDR3 sequence reads: CASSEALETKQFF. For the CDR3, the DNA is TGTGCCAGCAGTGAAGCTCTCGAGACGAAGCAGTTCTTC. The chain combines TRBV6-1 with TRBJ2-1; no firm D call. CDR1 and CDR2 (germline): MNHNS, SASEGT. The V end was cut by 0 bases, the J end by 11 bases, with 11 bases between. The CDR3 runs to 13 residues.

CDR3 residues: CASSQRGTSGGLEQYF. Here the CDR3 DNA reads TGTGCCAGCAGCCAAAGGGGGACTAGCGGAGGACTCGAGCAGTACTTC. This chain connects TRBV3-1 to TRBJ2-7, with 11 bases that match TRBD2. V lost 2 bases, J lost 6 bases, and 9 bases stayed unmatched. The germline CDR1 and CDR2 sequences are LGHDT and YNNKEL (reference sequence). This CDR3 contains 16 residues.

CDR3 sequence: CASSYGTVYNEQFF. The CDR3 nucleotides read TGTGCCAGCAGTTACGGGACAGTATACAATGAGCAGTTCTTC. The genes are TRBV6-2 or TRBV6-3 and TRBJ2-1; 7 bases align to TRBD1. Germline V gene sequence: CDR1 MNHEY, CDR2 SVGEGT. The length of the CDR3 is 14 residues. With 2 bases clipped from V and 4 bases from J, the junction kept 2 bases outside the gene matches.

This clonotype came up once. This chain joins TRBV4-3 and TRBJ2-1; the match to TRBD2 covers 9 bases. The length of the CDR3 is 17 residues. V gave up 1 base and J gave up 4 bases; unmatched junction bases: 8. Germline CDR1 LGHNA, CDR2 YSLEER. The CDR3 region is CASSQGWTSVSYNEQFF. CDR3 sequence (DNA): TGCGCCAGCAGCCAAGGCTGGACTAGCGTCTCATACAATGAGCAGTTCTTC.

Notes on this clonotype: An end of the junction does not agree with germline; a read error may underlie this. This chain links TRBV29-1 with TRBJ2-1, with a tentative D call TRBD2 (6 bases). The germline V gene encodes CDR1 SQVTM and CDR2 ANQGSEA. The CDR3 is made up of 14 amino acids. As DNA, the CDR3 is TGCAGCGTTGAACTCTGGGACTCCAACAATGAGCAGTTCTTC. The encoded protein is CSVELWDSNNEQFF.

The CDR3 loop is CASSVATPDTQYF. CDR3 coding DNA: TGTGCCAGCAGCGTAGCTACCCCGGATACGCAGTATTTT. The rearrangement joins TRBV9 to TRBJ2-3; D gene uncertain. Trimming took off 0 bases at V and 6 bases at J, with 8 bases between the two ends. CDR1 and CDR2 (germline): SGDLS, YYNGEE. This CDR3 has 13 amino acids.

This chain connects TRBV6-1 to TRBJ1-5, with D possibly TRBD1 on 5 matching bases. The CDR3 sequence is 14 residues long. Between the trimmed V and J ends, which lost 4 bases and 0 bases, there was a span of 7 bases. Germline CDR1 reads MNHNS; CDR2 reads SASEGT. This CDR3 is CASSGQISNQPQHF. The CDR3 nucleotides are TGTGCCAGCAGTGGACAGATTAGCAATCAGCCCCAGCATTTT.

CDR3: CASSYTQYSGYTF. For the CDR3, the DNA is TGTGCCAGCAGCTACACACAGTACTCGGGCTACACCTTC. The V and J genes are TRBV12-3 or TRBV12-4 and TRBJ1-2; D gene uncertain. CDR3 size: 13 residues. V shed 6 bases and J shed 8 bases, with 16 bases lying between them.

The chain is built from TRBV14 and TRBJ2-7; D unresolved. Per germline, CDR1 SGHDN and CDR2 FVKESK. V was shortened by 3 bases and J by 7 bases, with 7 bases between the two germline ends. The CDR3 is 11 amino acids. In DNA form, the CDR3 reads TGTGCCAGCAGCCACGGAGCTGAGCAGTACTTC. Translated, it gives CASSHGAEQYF.

The chain carries TRBV10-2 and TRBJ2-7; 7 bases align to TRBD1. Germline V gene sequence: CDR1 WSHSY, CDR2 SAAADI. The CDR3 loop spans 18 amino acids. V dropped 1 base and J dropped 6; count of bases not matched to a gene: 18. The chain's CDR3 is CASSEFGTETENFCEQYF. The CDR3 region has the DNA TGCGCCAGCAGTGAGTTCGGGACAGAGACCGAAAACTTCTGCGAGCAGTACTTC.

This clonotype occurred once. The chain is built from TRBV21-1 and TRBJ1-5; TRBD1 is the table's D call and was not checked against the DNA. TRBV21-1 is reported as a pseudogene. There are 16 residues in the CDR3. The CDR3 sequence: CASSLKGTAPNQPQHF. The CDR3 bases are TGTGCCAGCAGCCTAAAAGGGACAGCTCCCAATCAGCCCCAGCATTTT.

The V and J genes are TRBV12-3 or TRBV12-4 and TRBJ1-1, with TRBD1 matching 7 bases. V lost 6 bases and J lost 3; bases outside the gene matches: 7. The CDR3 is made up of 14 amino acids. The CDR3 DNA reads as TGTGCCAGCAGCAAACTCACAGGGGACACTGAAGCTTTCTTT. Its protein product is CASSKLTGDTEAFF.

The chain has TRBV30 and TRBJ2-1; possibly TRBD1 for D (6 bases). V gave up 2 bases and J gave up 8 bases, with 10 bases separating them. Per germline, CDR1 GTSNPN and CDR2 SVGIG (reference sequence). CDR3 size: 12 residues. The CDR3 nucleotides are TGTGCCTGGAGTATGCAGGGGTATGAGCAGTTCTTC. Protein product: CAWSMQGYEQFF.

This clonotype has only one observation. The V gene is TRBV9, the J gene TRBJ1-2; unclear D gene. Germline CDR1 and CDR2: SGDLS and YYNGEE. Trimming cost V 3 bases and J 5 bases, with 11 bases left between them. This CDR3 is built from 13 residues. CDR3 bases: TGTGCCAGCAGCGCGACGGACTCGTATGGCTACACCTTC. Translated: CASSATDSYGYTF. The full variable domain, completed using reference TRBV9 and TRBJ1-2, is DSGVTQTPKHLITATGQRVTLRCSPRSGDLSVYWYQQSLDQGLQFLIQYYNGEERAKGNILERFSAQQFPDLHSELNLSSLELGDSALYFCASSATDSYGYTFGSGTRLTVV.

The V call is TRBV12-3 or TRBV12-4, the J call TRBJ2-3; D gene unclear. Trimming shortened V by 2 bases and J by 1 base, and 4 bases separated the two germline ends. The CDR3 runs to 13 residues. CDR3 nucleotides: TGTGCCAGCAGTTTACGGGGCACAGATACGCAGTATTTT. It is translated as CASSLRGTDTQYF.

The chain is built from TRBV2 and TRBJ1-2; no clear D. CDR3 length: 12 residues. Trimming left V 10 bases short and J 5 bases short, with 14 bases between. Germline lookup yields CDR1 SNHLY and CDR2 FYNNEI. The CDR3 here is CATEDGGYGYTF. In DNA, the CDR3 is TGTGCCACAGAGGACGGAGGATATGGCTACACCTTC. Full variable domain (missing parts from reference TRBV2 and TRBJ1-2): EPEVTQTPSHQVTQMGQEVILRCVPISNHLYFYWYRQILGQKVEFLVSFYNNEISEKSEIFDDQFSVERPDGSNFTLKIRSTKLEDSAMYFCATEDGGYGYTFGSGTRLTVV.

For the CDR3, the DNA is TGTGCCAGCCGGGGCAGCTCCTACGAGCAGTACTTC. Amino acid sequence: CASRGSSYEQYF. This chain links TRBV6-5 with TRBJ2-7, with D tentatively TRBD1 or TRBD2 (5 bases each). Germline V lookup: CDR1 MNHEY, CDR2 SVGAGI. Trimming took off 8 bases at V and 0 bases at J, with 8 bases between the two ends. This CDR3 has 12 amino acids.

The chain employs TRBV7-9 and TRBJ1-1; tentative D call: TRBD1 (5 bases). Germline lookup yields CDR1 SEHNR and CDR2 FQNEAQ (reference sequence). The CDR3 totals 16 residues. V lost 5 bases, J lost 0 bases, and 16 bases lay in between. The CDR3 is CASSPSTVLLNTEAFF. The CDR3 DNA follows: TGTGCCAGCAGCCCCTCGACAGTACTCCTGAACACTGAAGCTTTCTTT.

V usage is TRBV27 and J usage is TRBJ2-2, with D possibly TRBD2 on 8 matching bases. The V and J ends lost 5 bases and 6 bases respectively, with 16 bases between them. The CDR3 sequence is 15 residues long. CDR1 is MNHEY and CDR2 is SMNVEV in the germline V gene (reference sequence). The CDR3 is CASSKGLGGAGELFF. Written as DNA, the CDR3 is TGTGCCAGCAGTAAGGGACTAGGGGGCGCCGGGGAGCTGTTTTTT.

This chain connects TRBV2 to TRBJ2-7; possibly TRBD2 for D (5 bases). Trimming took 6 bases from V and 12 from J, leaving 9 bases between them. Germline assignment: CDR1 SNHLY and CDR2 FYNNEI. This CDR3 spans 9 amino acids. CDR3 residues: CASSAAGYF. CDR3 DNA sequence: TGTGCCAGCAGCGCGGCGGGGTACTTC.